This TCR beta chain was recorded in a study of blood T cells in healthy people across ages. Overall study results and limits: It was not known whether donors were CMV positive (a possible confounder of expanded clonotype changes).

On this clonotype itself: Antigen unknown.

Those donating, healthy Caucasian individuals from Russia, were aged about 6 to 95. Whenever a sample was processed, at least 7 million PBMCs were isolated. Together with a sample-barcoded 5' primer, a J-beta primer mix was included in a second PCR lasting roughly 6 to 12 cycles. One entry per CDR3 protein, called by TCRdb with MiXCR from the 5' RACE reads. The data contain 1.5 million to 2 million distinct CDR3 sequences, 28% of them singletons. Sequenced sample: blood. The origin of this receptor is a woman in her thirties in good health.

The CDR3 spells CASSPCPQLAGAVYEQYF. The CDR3 bases are TGTGCCAGCAGCCCTTGTCCCCAGCTAGCGGGAGCCGTTTACGAGCAGTACTTC. The V call is TRBV21-1, the J call TRBJ2-7; the table's TRBD2 call for D was not verified on the DNA. TRBV21-1 counts as a pseudogene. The CDR3 runs 18 residues.